The 24 T cell receptor beta chains listed next were all sequenced from one sample in a study of CD8 T cells in ankylosing spondylitis. These receptors lack a known antigen. In TCRdb, the 5' RACE reads were re-called with MiXCR into one record per CDR3 protein. The sample yields tens of thousands of distinct CDR3 sequences, about 9% seen once. General observations from the study: It appeared that ankylosing spondylitis blood was characterized by a TCR beta motif of under ten highly homologous variants.

The sequenced sample consisted of blood, either unsorted or a sorted T cell fraction (not recorded which). These receptors all stem from a male donor with ankylosing spondylitis.

The chain employs TRBV20-1 and TRBJ2-1; TRBD2 is a possible D gene (5 bases). Trimming stripped 3 bases from V and 8 bases from J, with 17 bases between. Germline V gives CDR1 DFQATT, CDR2 SNEGSKA (reference sequence). The length of the CDR3 is 14 residues. The DNA for the CDR3 is TGCAGTGCTAGGGCACGGTGGCCCGGGGATGAGCAGTTCTTC. Its protein product is CSARARWPGDEQFF.

J is TRBJ2-7 and V is TRBV20-1, with 8 bases aligning to TRBD2. In germline, CDR1 is DFQATT, CDR2 SNEGSKA (reference sequence). The J segment lost 2 bases and the V segment lost 0 bases, leaving 6 bases of the junction unmatched. This CDR3 comprises 15 residues. The CDR3 DNA is TGCAGTGCTAGAGATCTGCGGGAGGAAGCCTACGAGCAGTACTTC. Its translation is CSARDLREEAYEQYF.

There are many counts of this clonotype. This CDR3 reads CASSIKVRDNNPGELFF. CDR3 coding DNA: TGCGCCAGCAGCATCAAGGTCCGAGATAATAACCCCGGGGAGCTGTTTTTT. This chain connects TRBV4-1 to TRBJ2-2, with D hard to call. Between the trimmed V and J ends, which lost 5 bases and 6 bases, there was a span of 22 bases. CDR3 length equals 17 residues. Germline-derived CDR1 and CDR2 are MGHRA and YSYEKL.

This clonotype occurred a few times. This chain uses TRBV6-4 with TRBJ2-3; 7 nucleotides match TRBD1. From germline, CDR1 is MRHNA and CDR2 SNTAGT. The CDR3 totals 14 residues. The V and J ends lost 2 bases and 3 bases, in that order; junction bases with no gene match: 2. The CDR3 nucleotides read TGTGCCAGCAGTGACGACAGGGCTACAGATACGCAGTATTTT. Encoded protein: CASSDDRATDTQYF.

The gene calls are TRBV5-1 and TRBJ1-2, with 8 bases matching TRBD1. Trimming cost V 4 bases and J 8 bases; bases outside gene matches: 13. Looked up from germline, CDR1 is SGHRS and CDR2 is YFSETQ. The CDR3 consists of 15 residues. CDR3 sequence (DNA): TGCGCCAGCAGCATATACCAGGGGGCGGAGATCGGCTACACCTTC. Translated, it gives CASSIYQGAEIGYTF.

A few counts support this clonotype. The CDR3 spells CASSFGGPHNEQFF. The CDR3 nucleotides read TGTGCCAGCAGTTTTGGGGGGCCCCACAATGAGCAGTTCTTC. This chain uses TRBV27 with TRBJ2-1; D possibly matches TRBD1 or TRBD2 (6 bases each). Germline V gene data show CDR1 as MNHEY and CDR2 as SMNVEV (reference sequence). CDR3 length: 14 residues. The ends were cut back, 3 bases at V and 5 bases at J, with 11 bases in the middle.

The chain carries TRBV4-1 and TRBJ2-2, with D tentatively TRBD2 (6 bases). Trimming pared 5 bases from V and 4 bases from J, leaving 14 bases between. The germline V gene has CDR1 MGHRA and CDR2 YSYEKL. The CDR3 has 15 residues. DNA of the CDR3: TGCGCCAGCAGCACTCTCGGGACTCCCACCGGGGAGCTGTTTTTT. It is translated as CASSTLGTPTGELFF.

V and J are TRBV7-9 and TRBJ2-1; 8 bases map to TRBD1. Germline CDR1 reads SEHNR; CDR2 reads FQNEAQ (reference sequence). The CDR3 consists of 16 residues. Germline trimming cut 5 bases from V and 1 base from J; bases unmatched to any gene: 7. The CDR3 loop is CASSPWTGTSYNEQFF. Here the CDR3 DNA reads TGTGCCAGCAGCCCCTGGACAGGGACGTCCTACAATGAGCAGTTCTTC.

This clonotype was counted only a few times. The rearrangement joins TRBV15 to TRBJ2-5; no firm D call. The V end was cut by 2 bases, the J end by 5 bases, with 9 bases between. CDR3 length: 13 residues. Per germline, CDR1 LNHNV and CDR2 YYDKDF (reference sequence). The CDR3 DNA follows: TGTGCCACCAGCAGACCTGAATGGGAGACCCAGTACTTC. It specifies CATSRPEWETQYF.

J is TRBJ2-2 and V is TRBV5-6, with 7 positions matching TRBD1. V lost 4 bases, J lost 4 bases, and 4 bases stayed unmatched. In germline, CDR1 is SGHDT, CDR2 YYEEEE. The CDR3 length is 14 residues. This chain's CDR3 is CASSVGQSTGELFF. The CDR3 DNA follows: TGTGCCAGCAGCGTGGGACAGTCCACCGGGGAGCTGTTTTTT.

The chain joins TRBV5-1 to TRBJ2-7; possible D gene TRBD2, 5 bases. V gave up 5 bases and J gave up 3 bases, with 15 bases separating them. Per germline, CDR1 SGHRS and CDR2 YFSETQ. The CDR3 runs 14 residues. CDR3 protein: CASRFSEGDYEQYF. CDR3 coding DNA: TGCGCCAGCAGGTTCTCCGAGGGAGACTACGAGCAGTACTTC.

The sample holds many counts of this clonotype. This chain joins TRBV9 and TRBJ1-5, with a tentative D call TRBD1 (5 bases). CDR3 length equals 14 residues. Deletions cut 3 bases from V and 4 bases from J, with 11 bases between. CDR1 SGDLS and CDR2 YYNGEE come from the germline V gene. CDR3 in amino acids: CASSAGGGNQPQHF. The DNA of the CDR3 is TGTGCCAGCAGCGCCGGGGGGGGGAATCAGCCCCAGCATTTT. The whole variable domain, filled in from reference TRBV9 and TRBJ1-5, reads DSGVTQTPKHLITATGQRVTLRCSPRSGDLSVYWYQQSLDQGLQFLIQYYNGEERAKGNILERFSAQQFPDLHSELNLSSLELGDSALYFCASSAGGGNQPQHFGDGTRLSIL.

The chain has TRBV5-4 and TRBJ1-1; weak D call: TRBD1 (5 bases). Germline assignment: CDR1 SGHNT and CDR2 YYREEE (reference sequence). The germline V and J ends were trimmed by 4 bases and 1 base, with 17 bases remaining between them. The CDR3 covers 16 residues. DNA for the CDR3: TGTGCCAGCAGCGCGGGGAGGGGAAACTCGAACACTGAAGCTTTCTTT. It translates to CASSAGRGNSNTEAFF.

This clonotype was recorded many times. The CDR3 nucleotides are TGCGCCAGCAGCTCCCGGACAGAGAACACTGAAGCTTTCTTT. Translating gives CASSSRTENTEAFF. The rearrangement uses TRBV4-1 and TRBJ1-1; D is perhaps TRBD1 (6 bases). The germline V and J ends were trimmed by 5 bases and 1 base, with 11 bases remaining between them. This CDR3 spans 14 amino acids. The germline V gene encodes CDR1 MGHRA and CDR2 YSYEKL.

At least ten counts were recorded for this clonotype. The V gene is TRBV7-9, the J gene TRBJ2-1; 8 nucleotides line up with TRBD2. The CDR3 extends over 15 amino acids. The V gene end was trimmed by 3 bases and the J gene end by 8 bases; junction bases not matched to a gene: 9. The germline V gene has CDR1 SEHNR and CDR2 FQNEAQ (reference sequence). The CDR3, as DNA: TGTGCCAGCAGCTTGACCGGGACTAGGGCGGATGAGCAGTTCTTC. Translated, it gives CASSLTGTRADEQFF.

This clonotype was seen ten or more times. The V call is TRBV20-1, the J call TRBJ1-1; D uncertain. The CDR3 has 12 amino acids. The germline gives CDR1 DFQATT, CDR2 SNEGSKA (reference sequence). V was trimmed by 0 bases and J by 7 bases, leaving 9 bases between them. CDR3 loop: CSARDQFVEAFF. The CDR3 DNA reads TGCAGTGCTAGAGATCAATTCGTTGAAGCTTTCTTT.

The rearrangement links TRBV5-6 to TRBJ2-1; tentative D call: TRBD1 (5 bases). Per the germline V gene, CDR1 is SGHDT and CDR2 is YYEEEE. V lost 4 bases and J lost 3, with 11 bases in between. The CDR3 length is 14 residues. The CDR3 DNA sequence: TGTGCCAGCAGCCTGGGGCTCTTCTACAATGAGCAGTTCTTC. It yields the protein CASSLGLFYNEQFF.

Ten or more counts support this clonotype. The chain joins TRBV12-3 or TRBV12-4 to TRBJ2-1; 13 bases align to TRBD2. This CDR3 comprises 20 residues. V dropped 5 bases and J dropped 0; count of bases not matched to a gene: 13. The CDR3 nucleotides are TGTGCCAGCAGTGTCCTACCGGGACTAGCGGGGTTAAGCTCCTACAATGAGCAGTTCTTC. Translation gives CASSVLPGLAGLSSYNEQFF.

There are many counts of this clonotype. V and J are TRBV20-1 and TRBJ2-7, with TRBD1 identical over 8 bases. V shed 1 base, J shed 3 bases, and the junction held 8 bases outside the gene matches. This CDR3 spans 15 amino acids. The germline CDR1 and CDR2 sequences are DFQATT and SNEGSKA (reference sequence). CDR3 region: CSARAEGQADYEQYV. The CDR3 DNA sequence: TGCAGTGCTAGAGCCGAGGGACAGGCAGACTACGAGCAGTACGTC.

This clonotype has at least ten counts. The chain carries TRBV29-1 and TRBJ1-1, with TRBD1 identical over 9 bases. Germline V lookup: CDR1 SQVTM, CDR2 ANQGSEA. The CDR3 is made up of 16 amino acids. Unmatched junction bases numbered 6, after V lost 0 bases and J lost 1 base. The CDR3 DNA follows: TGCAGCGTTGAAGATCCGGGGACAGGGTCGAACACTGAAGCTTTCTTT. Encoded protein: CSVEDPGTGSNTEAFF.

Many counts were recorded for this clonotype. The chain links TRBV5-1 to TRBJ2-1; D is ambiguous. This CDR3 spans 11 amino acids. The germline gives CDR1 SGHRS, CDR2 YFSETQ. V dropped 1 base and J dropped 9 bases, with 5 bases sitting between them. The CDR3 nucleotides read TGCGCCAGCAGCTTGTCGGGTGAGCAGTTCTTC. This sequence encodes CASSLSGEQFF.

This clonotype was seen repeatedly, ten times or more. The gene calls are TRBV20-1 and TRBJ2-7; 8 nucleotides agree with TRBD1. With V trimmed by 3 bases and J by 4 bases, 8 bases remained unmatched. Per germline, CDR1 DFQATT and CDR2 SNEGSKA (reference sequence). The CDR3 length is 14 residues. Here the CDR3 DNA reads TGCAGTGCTAGGACGGGCGACAGGGGTTACGAGCAGTACTTC. Protein: CSARTGDRGYEQYF.

This clonotype was seen a few times. The J gene is TRBJ2-2, the V gene TRBV24-1; maybe TRBD2 (5 bases). V dropped 9 bases and J dropped 1 base, with 11 bases sitting between them. This CDR3 is built from 14 residues. Germline assignment: CDR1 KGHDR and CDR2 SFDVKD. The CDR3 spells CATGPAGNTGELFF. The CDR3 DNA is TGTGCCACCGGACCGGCGGGGAACACCGGGGAGCTGTTTTTT.

This clonotype was counted between two and nine times. The chain combines TRBV6-4 with TRBJ2-1; 8 bases map to TRBD2. Per germline, CDR1 MRHNA and CDR2 SNTAGT. Trimming at V came to 5 bases and at J to 3 bases, leaving 9 bases not matched to a gene. CDR3 length: 16 residues. The CDR3 sequence: CASSSPAGAGYNEQFF. The CDR3 region has the DNA TGTGCCAGCAGTTCTCCAGCGGGAGCAGGCTACAATGAGCAGTTCTTC.